The clone carrying this TCR beta chain occurred a few times. Antigen specificity is unknown. The DNA is omitted, as the CDR3 cannot be located on it reliably, and the CDR3 follows TCRdb's listing. From its first to its last residue, the CDR3 has 17 amino acids. The V gene's germline CDR1 is GTSNPN and CDR2 SVGIG (reference sequence). This sample is drawn from a study of PD-1 blockade in mismatch repair-deficient tumors. Overall study: Enrolled about 2012-2017, patients had progressing, pretreated mismatch repair-deficient cancers of more than ten types.

Described time point: identical approximately 11-day culture without peptide (control). Cells were stimulated nine to eleven days with each of seven ELISpot-reactive neoantigens. Baseline for clone expansion was a parallel culture with no peptide. This table comes from immunoSEQ multiplex PCR, and its TCRdb copy is limited to in-frame clones, with some not included. The data show around 14,000 clones, with approximately 84% seen just once and about an eighth held by the top ten. General study findings and limits: Tumor-resident clones, often absent from pretreatment blood, expanded after pembrolizumab and then contracted.

The V call is TRBV30, the J call TRBJ1-2; the table's TRBD1 call for D was not verified on the DNA. The receptor was isolated from an adult with mismatch repair-deficient cancer. The sequencing used cells cultured in vitro, collected from a patient treated with pembrolizumab. The CDR3: CAWGSGTGVSLNYGYTF.